This is a list of T cell receptor beta chains from one sample in a study of PD-1 blockade in mismatch repair-deficient tumors. The method was immunoSEQ multiplex PCR; TCRdb's version includes in-frame clones alone and lacks a portion of them. The sample has 60,000 to 65,000 clones; approximately 89% are singletons. The sample in question was peripheral blood, obtained 52 weeks after starting pembrolizumab. Receptors were obtained from an adult with mismatch repair-deficient cancer. Each CDR3 is given without its conserved first and last residue.

v_gene	CDR3aa
TRBV20-1	SAKTGYEQY
TRBV6-5	ASSLQTSGANVLT
TRBV27	ASTQGASGLYNEQF
TRBV7-9	ASSIRTSGRVGYNEQF
TRBV30	AWRAGTGMSTEAF
TRBV2	ASWTFYEQY
TRBV5-6	ASSLRGWETQY
TRBV19	ASSTGSSSYNEQF
TRBV6-1	ASSEAWGPSGNTIY
TRBV29-1	SVLGERGTYNEQF
TRBV6-6	ASSYSRGFPKNIQY
TRBV5-1	ASSLELVRSTQY
TRBV6-6	ASSSWTSDYNEQF
TRBV28	ASSNQGSPLYNEQF
TRBV28	ASSFQSQVQH
TRBV6-6	ASSYLRAETQY